This TCR beta chain was identified in a study of blood T cells in healthy people across ages (dated by TCRdb to the mid-2010s). Broadly, across the study: Template switching captured roughly one uniquely barcoded TCR beta cDNA molecule per two T cells in model experiments. The study measured age-related changes in TCR beta repertoire diversity using deep sequencing normalized with unique cDNA molecular identifiers. The donors were divided into four age groups: young (average 16 years), middle-aged (roughly 40), aged (62) and long-lived (about 80). To avoid experimental bias, donors of different ages were distributed randomly across sequencing lanes. The study analyzed two additional independent replicas of 1 million unique cDNA reads from the same blood draw for two donors, one aged 18 to 29 and one aged 80 or older.

Donors were roughly 40 systemically healthy Caucasian individuals from Russia aged roughly 6 to 95 years. Around 10 milliliters of peripheral blood were drawn from each donor into EDTA-treated Vacutainer tubes. Ficoll-Paque density-gradient centrifugation was used to isolate PBMCs, with at least 6.5 million per sample. Trizol reagent was used to extract total RNA from PBMCs, with at least 5 micrograms per sample. Naive CD45RAhigh/CD27high T cell percentages were measured by flow cytometry on a PBMC aliquot from every donor. Spanning cysteine to phenylalanine, the CDR3 consists of 14 amino acids. Here the CDR3 DNA is all that survives: 42 bases in frame from base 1. Relative to germline, V is 0 bases shorter and J is 5 bases shorter, with 10 bases between their ends. CDR1 and CDR2 are drawn from the germline V gene: ENHRY, SYGVKD. Details on this clonotype: Its cognate antigen has yet to be identified. It has no much larger one-base neighbor in the sample; base qualities were not kept.

Broad study findings and their caveats: Because profiling used bulk unsorted PBMCs, naive and antigen-experienced compartments could not be compared conclusively. The long-lived group showed more naive CD4+ T cells, fewer expanded clones and increased TCR diversity than the aged group, suggesting age selection. A strong correlation was found between observed TCR beta diversity and the percentage of naive T cells measured by flow cytometry. As age increased, observed TCR beta diversity per million T cells dropped in a roughly linear way, and a significant reduction was already evident by age 40. Because the CMV infection status of the donors was unknown, age-related changes in expanded clonotypes may potentially have been confounded. Estimates of total diversity based on one million sequenced T cells were considered lower bounds and underestimates.

Libraries were prepared through 5' RACE. The data were produced on an Illumina HiSeq 2500. A second about 7 to 12 cycle PCR used a sample-barcoded 5' primer and a J-beta primer mix. A unique molecular identifier was introduced onto each TCR beta cDNA molecule by a template-switch 5' adaptor carrying 12 random nucleotides. At least 3 million CDR3-containing paired-end reads were obtained from each sample. First-strand cDNA synthesis was performed from all RNA using the Mint cDNA synthesis kit, with priming by a TRBC-specific oligonucleotide. All cDNA was treated with uracil-DNA glycosylase and then went through a first 18-cycle PCR with the universal primers M1SS and BC2_uni_R. The source study handled its data this way. For normalization, 1 million high-quality reads, each with a distinct molecular identifier, were randomly selected from each sample. Reads sharing molecular identifiers were discarded rather than binned into consensus sequences. CDR3 identification, clonotype clustering and error correction used MiTCR with a Q25 quality threshold and the strictest error-elimination algorithm. A nonparametric unseen species model using Euler transformation provided a lower-bound estimate of total TCR beta diversity. TCRdb's own reprocessing of the public reads used fastp at Q25 and MiXCR and kept productive beta chains. Entries that share a CDR3 protein sequence are merged under the most common genes and DNA. The V and J calls were determined by TCRdb, not by the authors. For this sample there are some 860,000 distinct CDR3 sequences; approximately 60% appear just once. Roughly 26% of the sample lies in the top ten.

The chain was built from TRBV10-3 and TRBJ2-5, with TRBD1 perhaps the D gene, on 6 matching bases. Input material: blood. The sequence was collected from a man aged 40-55 years in good health. The CDR3 region has the sequence CAISESTGSETQYF. The bases read TGTGCCATCAGTGAGTCGACAGGTTCGGAGACCCAGTACTTC.